This T cell receptor beta chain was captured in a study of blood T cell repertoires in COVID-19 (dated by TCRdb to 2020 to 2021). As for the study more broadly: Collaborator samples came from the United States, Italy and Spain and covered acute and convalescent phases of COVID-19. The prospective study material was composed of cDNA or gDNA derived from T cells, B-cell-depleted T cells, or PBMCs. Deeply sampled blood TCRbeta repertoires from subjects exposed to, actively infected with, or recovered from COVID-19 were included in the dataset. The repertoires were made available in a free public database intended to serve as a resource for research on the immune response to SARS-CoV-2. Samples came from the ongoing ImmuneRACE study (first 160 participants) plus 1,254 subjects from 6 global collaborators. A de-identified subject ID, COVID-19 status, age in years and sex were almost always included in the sample metadata. Where available, HLA class I and class II types were taken from metadata supplied by the sample provider and were not determined by assay-based typing. The full study reports these points: The quantity of clinical and demographic metadata differed by source and by participant and was supplied without curation.

As to this clone: Its cognate antigen has yet to be identified. No much larger clone exists at a distance of one base, and base qualities are not known.

The immunoSEQ Assay, a bias-controlled multiplex PCR, was used to amplify TCRbeta CDR3 regions from genomic DNA. Under the source paper's analysis protocol: Within the assay, amplification of reference gene primers was used to estimate how many nucleated cells each sample contained. To quantify the absolute abundance of each unique TCRbeta CDR3 rearrangement, sequence reads were collapsed and filtered. Productive Simpson clonality was computed per sample as the square root of Simpson's diversity index over productive rearrangements. TCRdb limited this immuneACCESS table to in-frame rearrangements with V and J called. A share of clones is missing; checked studies link under half to unresolved V genes, and the rest is unexplained. V and J calls and clone size are copied from that table; D and trimming were computed from the DNA. In this sample the table shows 90,000 to 120,000 clones, 84% of which occur a single time. Approximately 4.1% of the sample is held by the ten biggest clonotypes.

Collaborating institutions collected whole blood in K2EDTA tubes following their own protocols. For TCRbeta analysis, collaborators shipped samples in one of three forms: frozen whole blood, isolated PBMCs, or DNA extracted from either of those sample types. Including the terminal cysteine and phenylalanine, the CDR3 comprises 15 residues. Left in the record is the CDR3 DNA by itself, 45 bases read in frame from the first base. From V the trimming removes 1 base and from J it removes 0 bases, while the gene matches leave 1 base of the junction unaccounted for. The germline V gene gives CDR1 as SGHTA and CDR2 as FQGNSA.

The sequence derives from a human donor in a cohort sampled during active COVID-19. The sequencing input was peripheral blood. Recombination connected TRBV7-2 to TRBJ2-3, with TRBD2 matching 7 junction bases. The CDR3 is CASSLVGGSTDTQYF. The DNA sequence follows: TGTGCCAGCAGCTTAGTGGGAGGGAGCACAGATACGCAGTATTTT.